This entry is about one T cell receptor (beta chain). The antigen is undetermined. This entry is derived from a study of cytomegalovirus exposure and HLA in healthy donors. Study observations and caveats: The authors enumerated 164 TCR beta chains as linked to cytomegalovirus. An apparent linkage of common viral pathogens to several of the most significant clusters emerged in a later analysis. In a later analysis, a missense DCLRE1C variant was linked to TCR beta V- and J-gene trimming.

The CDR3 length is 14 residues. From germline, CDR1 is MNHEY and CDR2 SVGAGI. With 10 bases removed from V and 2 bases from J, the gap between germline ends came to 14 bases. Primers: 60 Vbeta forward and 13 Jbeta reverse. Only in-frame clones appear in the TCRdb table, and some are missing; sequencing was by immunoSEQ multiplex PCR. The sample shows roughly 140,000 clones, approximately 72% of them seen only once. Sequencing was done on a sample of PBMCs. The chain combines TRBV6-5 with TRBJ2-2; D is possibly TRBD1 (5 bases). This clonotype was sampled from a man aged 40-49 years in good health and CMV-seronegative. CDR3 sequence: CATTWGYNTGELFF. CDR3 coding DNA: TGTGCCACCACATGGGGCTACAACACCGGGGAGCTGTTTTTT.